Detailed here is one T cell receptor (beta chain). Which antigen it targets is not known. The sample holds no much larger clone one base away, and base qualities are not on file. The library was produced with the immunoSEQ multiplex PCR assay. TCRdb took over this immuneACCESS table, retaining in-frame rearrangements with V and J assigned. Such tables are incomplete; in checked studies, under half of the missing clones stem from an unresolved V gene, and the remainder is unexplained. This sample holds 160,000 or so clones; 90% to 95% were observed only once. Less than 15% of the sample is in the top ten clones. The data belong to a study of control samples from healthy donors and cancer patients (TCRdb year 2020). Via the germline V gene (reference sequence), CDR1 is PRHDT and CDR2 FYEKMQ. A distance of 11 bases separates the germline ends of V and J, which lose 3 bases and 2 bases respectively. Its CDR3 holds 14 amino acids, cysteine through phenylalanine. Only CDR3 DNA remains: 42 bases, in frame from the first base.

The chain is encoded by TRBV13 joined to TRBJ2-7; the D gene is possibly TRBD1 or TRBD2, with 5 bases matching each. This clonotype originated in a man aged 60 to 75 with colorectal cancer. The sequenced sample consisted of PBMCs. The nucleotide sequence is given as TGTGCCAGCAGCTTCTGGGAGACAGCCTACGAGCAGTACTTC. Translated, this gives CASSFWETAYEQYF.